This TCR beta chain was captured in a study of blood T cell repertoires in COVID-19. Here immunoSEQ multiplex PCR was the method, and the copy in TCRdb shows in-frame clones only, minus some. The sample has roughly 140,000 clones; around four fifths are singletons. The length of the CDR3 is 14 residues. The germline CDR1 and CDR2 sequences are LGHNT and FRNRAP. V lost 6 bases and J 7 bases, leaving 19 bases between the germline ends. This clonotype originated in a woman in her 40s who had recovered from COVID-19. The sequencing sample was made of PBMCs or T cells enriched from blood (not recorded which). The chain is built from TRBV12-5 and TRBJ2-7, with D possibly being TRBD1 (5 bases). The CDR3 nucleotides are TGTGCTAGTGGCCCACCGATAGGGGAAGGAGAGCAGTACTTC. It specifies CASGPPIGEGEQYF. Full variable domain (rest looked up from reference TRBV12-5 and TRBJ2-7): DARVTQTPRHKVTEMGQEVTMRCQPILGHNTVFWYRQTMMQGLELLAYFRNRAPLDDSGMPKDRFSAEMPDATLATLKIQPSEPRDSAVYFCASGPPIGEGEQYFGPGTRLTVT.